This T cell receptor (beta chain) was recorded in a study of shared clonotypes between healthy human individuals. Produced via immunoSEQ multiplex PCR; TCRdb's table is partial and in-frame only. This table has about 490,000 clones, 70% to 80% appearing once. Deletions cut 10 bases from V and 1 base from J, with 8 bases between. CDR3 length equals 11 residues. The germline gives CDR1 MDHEN, CDR2 SYDVKM. Overall study results and limits: The donor pool, a small one, limited the genetic and exposure-history diversity represented.

In the case of this clone: Its antigen is as yet unknown.

The chain links TRBV28 to TRBJ2-7; tentatively, D is TRBD1 (5 bases). The specimen was PBMCs. The TCR sequence derives from a woman in her thirties or forties in good health. Some clones in this sample may be carry-over from other donors' samples. The CDR3 here is CATQGSYEQYF. Written as DNA, the CDR3 is TGTGCCACCCAGGGATCCTACGAGCAGTACTTC.